Below are 29 T cell receptor beta chains sequenced from a single sample in a study of shared clonotypes between healthy human individuals. Here immunoSEQ multiplex PCR was the method, and the copy in TCRdb shows in-frame clones only, minus some. The data show more than 2,000,000 clones, more than 90% seen once. The sequenced material came from naive CD4+ T cells sorted from blood. Subset given: CD45RA+ positively selected. The receptor set was obtained from a man between 18 and 29 years old in good health.

V gene TRBV9 combines with J gene TRBJ2-5; 9 nucleotides line up with TRBD2. V was clipped by 3 bases and J by 2 bases; unmatched bases: 2. The CDR3 has 14 residues. Germline values: CDR1 SGDLS, CDR2 YYNGEE. CDR3 DNA: TGTGCCAGCAGCGGGCTAGCGGGGCAAGAGACCCAGTACTTC. Its protein is CASSGLAGQETQYF.

The chain uses TRBV6-5 and TRBJ2-7; D is possibly TRBD1 (5 bases). Deletions cut 1 base from V and 2 bases from J, with 9 bases between. The CDR3 is made up of 14 amino acids. CDR1 is MNHEY, CDR2 SVGAGI, per germline. The CDR3 DNA sequence: TGTGCCAGCAGTTACTTAGGACATACCTACGAGCAGTACTTC. Residues: CASSYLGHTYEQYF.

As regards this clone: The sample contains more than one DNA sequence encoding this CDR3. The rearrangement links TRBV19 to TRBJ1-1; 8 nucleotides match TRBD1. The germline gives CDR1 LNHDA, CDR2 SQIVND (reference sequence). J was trimmed by 4 bases and V by 3 bases; bases with no gene match: 7. This CDR3 is 15 amino acids long. DNA for the CDR3: TGTGCCAGTAGTATTCAGGGGGCGAGGGGCACTGAAGCTTTCTTT. This translates into CASSIQGARGTEAFF.

Turning to this clone: This specimen includes other DNA sequences encoding the same CDR3. The chain couples TRBV2 to TRBJ1-5, with D possibly matching TRBD1 (5 bases). V was cut by 0 bases and J by 0 bases, with 6 bases left in between. The CDR3 has 15 residues. Germline V CDR1 and CDR2: SNHLY, FYNNEI. The CDR3 loop reads CASSEAGVSNQPQHF. The DNA for the CDR3 is TGTGCCAGCAGTGAAGCAGGGGTTAGCAATCAGCCCCAGCATTTT.

This chain joins TRBV27 and TRBJ2-5, with 7 bases that match TRBD2. The J call may be in error: the DNA end matches TRBJ2-7 better. CDR3 length: 13 residues. The V gene's germline CDR1 is MNHEY and CDR2 SMNVEV (reference sequence). Here the CDR3 DNA reads TGTGCCAGCAGTAAGCGGGAAACAGGCGAGCAGTACTTC. Amino acid sequence: CASSKRETGEQYF.

The genes are TRBV9 and TRBJ2-3; no clear D gene. Germline V CDR1 and CDR2: SGDLS, YYNGEE. CDR3 length: 19 amino acids. Trimming took off 0 bases at V and 4 bases at J, with 24 bases between the two ends. The CDR3 DNA is TGTGCCAGCAGCGTAGGTACTGGCCGCCTGCTTCTAGGCGCAGATACGCAGTATTTT. Amino acid sequence: CASSVGTGRLLLGADTQYF.

The chain carries TRBV14 and TRBJ1-6; D gene unclear. The length of the CDR3 is 16 residues. Germline V gives CDR1 SGHDN, CDR2 FVKESK. The V and J ends lost 4 bases and 3 bases respectively, with 13 bases between them. The CDR3 is CASSREGSFYNSPLHF. The CDR3 nucleotides are TGTGCCAGCAGCCGAGAGGGCAGCTTCTATAATTCACCCCTCCACTTT.

A remark on this clone: This CDR3 is also generated by other DNA sequences in the sample. The chain is built from TRBV6-5 and TRBJ2-7; TRBD2 agrees at 7 bases. Germline loops: CDR1 MNHEY, CDR2 SVGAGI. The V and J ends lost 2 bases and 4 bases, in that order; junction bases with no gene match: 2. The length of the CDR3 is 13 residues. The chain's CDR3 is CASSYGRGYEQYF. The CDR3 DNA sequence: TGTGCCAGCAGTTACGGGAGGGGTTACGAGCAGTACTTC.

A few counts support this clone. The same CDR3 arises from other DNA sequences in this sample as well. The chain couples TRBV5-1 to TRBJ2-7; TRBD2 might be the D (6 bases). The CDR3 runs 14 residues. Germline lookup yields CDR1 SGHRS and CDR2 YFSETQ. V gave up 0 bases and J gave up 0 bases, with 7 bases separating them. The CDR3 sequence is CASSLGGNSYEQYF. DNA of the CDR3: TGCGCCAGCAGCTTGGGCGGGAACTCCTACGAGCAGTACTTC.

This chain joins TRBV29-1 and TRBJ2-5; 7 positions agree with TRBD1. The CDR3 contains 13 residues. V shed 2 bases and J 2 bases; nucleotides not matched to a gene: 2. Germline-derived CDR1 and CDR2 are SQVTM and ANQGSEA. The CDR3 DNA reads as TGCAGCGTTGAACGCAGGGGGCAAGAGACCCAGTACTTC. Translating it yields CSVERRGQETQYF.

The chain couples TRBV27 to TRBJ1-2; possible D gene TRBD1, 5 bases. Per the germline V gene, CDR1 is MNHEY and CDR2 is SMNVEV (reference sequence). The CDR3 has 13 residues. V was clipped by 4 bases and J by 8 bases, with 14 bases between them. In DNA, the CDR3 is TGTGCCAGCAGTTCGTCCGGGGGTGGCGGCTACACCTTC. Residues: CASSSSGGGGYTF.

The rearrangement uses TRBV19 and TRBJ1-5; a possible D gene is TRBD1 (6 bases). Germline CDR1 LNHDA, CDR2 SQIVND (reference sequence). This CDR3 comprises 14 residues. Deletions cut 7 bases from V and 1 base from J, with 11 bases between. The CDR3 coding sequence is TGTGCCAGTAAAAACAGGGAAAGCAATCAGCCCCAGCATTTT. This encodes CASKNRESNQPQHF.

J is TRBJ2-3 and V is TRBV10-3; the match to TRBD2 covers 14 bases. Germline V gives CDR1 ENHRY, CDR2 SYGVKD. The CDR3 sequence is 15 residues long. With 7 bases clipped from V and 3 bases from J, the junction kept 3 bases outside the gene matches. CDR3 in DNA: TGTGCCATCACCGGGACTAGCGGGGGAACAGATACGCAGTATTTT. Translating it yields CAITGTSGGTDTQYF.

This chain uses TRBV18 with TRBJ2-5; TRBD2 is a possible D gene (6 bases). V lost 3 bases to trimming and J lost 4 bases, with 18 bases between them. This CDR3 contains 16 residues. In germline, CDR1 is KGHSH, CDR2 LQKENI. The CDR3 bases are TGTGCCAGCTCACCTGTCGGAGGGAGGATGGGAGAGACCCAGTACTTC. Residues: CASSPVGGRMGETQYF. Complete variable domain (other parts from reference TRBV18 and TRBJ2-5): NAGVMQNPRHLVRRRGQEARLRCSPMKGHSHVYWYRQLPEEGLKFMVYLQKENIIDESGMPKERFSAEFPKEGPSILRIQQVVRGDSAAYFCASSPVGGRMGETQYFGPGTRLLVL.

Worth noting for this clone: A read error may produce the germline difference seen at one junction end. The V gene is TRBV11-2, the J gene TRBJ1-3; no clear D gene. Germline CDR1 SGHAT, CDR2 FQNNGV. The CDR3 totals 14 residues. Here the CDR3 DNA reads TGTGCCAGCAGCCTAGAGAGGGCTGGAAACACCATATATTTT. Translated: CASSLERAGNTIYF.

This clone was recorded a few times. This chain links TRBV27 with TRBJ2-7; TRBD1 aligns across 8 bases. CDR1 is MNHEY, CDR2 SMNVEV, per germline (reference sequence). The CDR3 sequence is 16 residues long. Germline trimming cut 0 bases from V and 7 bases from J; bases unmatched to any gene: 11. CDR3 region: CASSLSPDRALREQYF. The DNA for the CDR3 is TGTGCCAGCAGTTTATCTCCGGACAGGGCGTTACGAGAGCAGTACTTC.

V gene TRBV15 combines with J gene TRBJ2-5; D assignment may be TRBD1 or TRBD2 (5 bases each). Germline V gene sequence: CDR1 LNHNV, CDR2 YYDKDF (reference sequence). V lost 0 bases to trimming and J lost 5 bases, with 10 bases between them. CDR3 length equals 14 residues. CDR3 nucleotides: TGTGCCACCAGCAGAGATTGGGGGACGGAGACCCAGTACTTC. It yields the protein CATSRDWGTETQYF.

The chain is built from TRBV2 and TRBJ1-2; D unresolved. Germline CDR1 is SNHLY and CDR2 is FYNNEI. The CDR3 consists of 14 residues. V was shortened by 1 base and J by 5 bases, with 11 bases between the two germline ends. The CDR3 DNA follows: TGTGCCAGCAGTGAAGTACTCACAGTATATGGCTACACCTTC. It yields the protein CASSEVLTVYGYTF.

In regard to this clone: The same CDR3 is also encoded by other DNA sequences in this sample. The rearrangement links TRBV27 to TRBJ2-1; D gene ambiguous. CDR1 MNHEY and CDR2 SMNVEV come from the germline V gene (reference sequence). CDR3 size: 14 residues. V gave up 3 bases and J gave up 0 bases, with 6 bases separating them. CDR3 in DNA: TGTGCCAGCAGTTTTCAGAGCTCCTACAATGAGCAGTTCTTC. It is translated as CASSFQSSYNEQFF.

The chain employs TRBV5-6 and TRBJ2-4; weak D call: TRBD2 (6 bases). V was shortened by 0 bases and J by 8 bases, with 12 bases between the two germline ends. The CDR3 loop spans 14 amino acids. Looked up from germline, CDR1 is SGHDT and CDR2 is YYEEEE. The CDR3 sequence: CASSLVPRGDIQYF. CDR3 DNA sequence: TGTGCCAGCAGCTTGGTTCCGCGCGGGGACATTCAGTACTTC.

The CDR3 sequence: CASSPPRVGGGSRDTQYF. In DNA, the CDR3 is TGTGCCAGCAGTCCACCCCGGGTGGGGGGGGGCTCTAGAGATACGCAGTATTTT. The gene calls are TRBV27 and TRBJ2-3; TRBD2 might be the D (7 bases). The V end lost 5 bases, the J end lost 5 bases, and 26 bases lay between the germline ends. The CDR3 loop spans 18 amino acids. CDR1 is MNHEY, CDR2 SMNVEV, per germline (reference sequence).

This chain links TRBV21-1 with TRBJ2-4; TRBD1, as called in the table, went unchecked against the DNA. TRBV21-1 is a pseudogene. This CDR3 comprises 16 residues. The CDR3 region is CASSSSRRPAKNIQYF. The CDR3 DNA follows: TGTGCCAGCAGCAGCTCCCGCAGGCCCGCCAAAAACATTCAGTACTTC.

The chain is built from TRBV5-6 and TRBJ2-5; no firm D call. This CDR3 comprises 14 residues. The ends were cut back, 2 bases at V and 4 bases at J, with 12 bases in the middle. Germline values: CDR1 SGHDT, CDR2 YYEEEE. The CDR3 DNA reads TGTGCCAGCAGCTTCCAGGTCCCCCGAGAGACCCAGTACTTC. This gives the protein CASSFQVPRETQYF. The whole variable domain, filled in from reference TRBV5-6 and TRBJ2-5, reads DAGVTQSPTHLIKTRGQQVTLRCSPKSGHDTVSWYQQALGQGPQFIFQYYEEEERQRGNFPDRFSGHQFPNYSSELNVNALLLGDSALYLCASSFQVPRETQYFGPGTRLLVL.

Worth noting for this clone: Other DNA sequences in the sample encode the same CDR3. The chain combines TRBV9 with TRBJ2-3; a weak D match, TRBD1 (5 bases). V lost 0 bases, J lost 1 base, and 6 bases lay in between. Germline values: CDR1 SGDLS, CDR2 YYNGEE. CDR3 length equals 14 residues. The CDR3 loop is CASSVEGGTDTQYF. CDR3 sequence (DNA): TGTGCCAGCAGCGTAGAAGGGGGCACAGATACGCAGTATTTT.

This sequence joins TRBV7-2 and TRBJ1-4; TRBD1 is a possible D gene (6 bases). Trimming removed 5 bases at V and 8 bases at J, with 18 bases between. CDR1 and CDR2 (germline): SGHTA, FQGNSA. This CDR3 is 15 amino acids long. The CDR3 sequence is CASSHRGGFGEKLFF. The CDR3 DNA is TGTGCCAGCAGCCACCGAGGGGGTTTTGGGGAAAAACTGTTTTTT.

The V call is TRBV5-1, the J call TRBJ1-4, with D possibly TRBD1 on 5 matching bases. The germline V and J ends were trimmed by 2 bases and 6 bases, with 14 bases remaining between them. Germline lookup yields CDR1 SGHRS and CDR2 YFSETQ. This CDR3 contains 15 residues. DNA for the CDR3: TGCGCCAGCAGCTTTGGGACGCAACTGGATGAAAAACTGTTTTTT. As protein: CASSFGTQLDEKLFF.

This clone was recorded once. V is TRBV19 and J is TRBJ2-2; 8 bases match TRBD1. This CDR3 spans 17 amino acids. The trim removed 4 bases at V and 1 base at J, leaving 8 bases unmatched. Germline CDR1 and CDR2: LNHDA and SQIVND (reference sequence). The CDR3 coding sequence is TGTGCCAGTAGTAAACCCTCCGGGACAGGGAACACCGGGGAGCTGTTTTTT. Translating it yields CASSKPSGTGNTGELFF.

The rearrangement joins TRBV10-3 to TRBJ1-1, with a possible D match to TRBD1 (6 bases). CDR1 is ENHRY and CDR2 is SYGVKD in the germline V gene. Between the trimmed V and J ends, which lost 7 bases and 2 bases, there was a span of 14 bases. This CDR3 has 14 amino acids. CDR3: CAITTTGFNTEAFF. CDR3 nucleotides: TGTGCCATCACCACCACAGGGTTCAACACTGAAGCTTTCTTT.

This chain uses TRBV18 with TRBJ2-3; the match to TRBD1 covers 7 bases. J gave up 6 bases and V 6 bases, and 6 bases lay outside the gene matches. The CDR3 is made up of 13 amino acids. Per germline, CDR1 KGHSH and CDR2 LQKENI. The CDR3 spells CASSPGQKDTQYF. The CDR3 DNA follows: TGTGCCAGCTCCCCGGGACAGAAGGATACGCAGTATTTT.